These 9 T cell receptor beta chains came from one sample sequenced in a study of cytomegalovirus exposure and HLA in healthy donors. A multiplex PCR was run with 60 Vbeta primers and 13 Jbeta primers. TCRdb keeps only in-frame clones here, not all; method: immunoSEQ multiplex PCR. The sample lists some 140,000 clones; more than 70% were seen once. Sequencing used PBMCs. These receptors were collected from a male donor in good health and CMV-seronegative.

This clone was seen once. The genes are TRBV10-3 and TRBJ2-3, with TRBD2 matching over 12 bases. The CDR3 contains 14 residues. V lost 10 bases and J lost 4; bases outside the gene matches: 6. Germline loops: CDR1 ENHRY, CDR2 SYGVKD. CDR3 sequence reads: CATGTSGRADTQYF. The CDR3 nucleotides are TGTGCCACCGGGACTAGCGGGCGGGCAGATACGCAGTATTTT.

This chain links TRBV11-3 with TRBJ2-1; D is uncertain. The germline V gene encodes CDR1 SGHNT and CDR2 YENEEA. Trimming cost V 3 bases and J 0 bases, with 15 bases left between them. This CDR3 region has 17 residues. Here the CDR3 DNA reads TGTGCCAGCAGCTTTTACGGTGATGCTGGCTCCTACAATGAGCAGTTCTTC. It translates to CASSFYGDAGSYNEQFF.

This clone was observed a few times. This chain joins TRBV7-2 and TRBJ2-1, with D uncertain. The CDR3 runs 13 residues. Germline V gene sequence: CDR1 SGHTA, CDR2 FQGNSA. Trimming cost V 6 bases and J 1 base, with 7 bases left between them. CDR3 bases: TGTGCCAGCAGATCTAATTCCTACAATGAGCAGTTCTTC. Its translation is CASRSNSYNEQFF.

Here the CDR3 reads CAWSFTEGNTIYF. The CDR3 nucleotides read TGTGCCTGGAGTTTTACAGAAGGAAACACCATATATTTT. The chain joins TRBV30 to TRBJ1-3; D not certain. The CDR3 runs to 13 residues. Looked up from germline, CDR1 is GTSNPN and CDR2 is SVGIG (reference sequence). Trimming shortened V by 2 bases and J by 4 bases, and 9 bases separated the two germline ends. The variable domain in full, completed from reference TRBV30 and TRBJ1-3, reads SQTIHQWPATLVQPVGSPLSLECTVEGTSNPNLYWYRQAAGRGLQLLFYSVGIGQISSEVPQNLSASRPQDRQFILSSKKLLLSDSGFYLCAWSFTEGNTIYFGEGSWLTVV.

The V gene is TRBV11-3, the J gene TRBJ2-2; D unclear. This CDR3 is 12 amino acids long. In germline, CDR1 is SGHNT, CDR2 YENEEA. The V gene lost 5 bases and the J gene lost 8 bases, with 9 bases spanning the gap. CDR3 coding DNA: TGTGCCAGCAGCAGTCCAGCGGGGGAGCTGTTTTTT. Protein sequence: CASSSPAGELFF.

This clone appeared a few times. The chain links TRBV2 to TRBJ1-1; D might be TRBD1 (5 bases). The CDR3 totals 11 residues. V was pared by 5 bases and J by 10 bases, with 11 bases between. Germline V CDR1 and CDR2: SNHLY, FYNNEI. The CDR3 region has the DNA TGTGCCAGCAGTACAGGAGACTCAGCTTTCTTT. Protein sequence: CASSTGDSAFF.

The CDR3 sequence is CASSLEGGVEGAFF. The CDR3, as DNA: TGCGCCAGCAGCTTGGAGGGGGGGGTAGAGGGTGCTTTCTTT. The J gene is TRBJ1-1, the V gene TRBV5-1, with D perhaps TRBD1 (6 bases). The V and J ends lost 0 bases and 11 bases respectively, with 17 bases between them. This CDR3 is built from 14 residues. Germline V CDR1 and CDR2: SGHRS, YFSETQ.

The rearrangement joins TRBV30 to TRBJ1-2, with D possibly TRBD1 on 5 matching bases. CDR1 GTSNPN and CDR2 SVGIG come from the germline V gene (reference sequence). The CDR3 loop spans 15 amino acids. The V end lost 0 bases, the J end lost 4 bases, and 15 bases lay between the germline ends. CDR3 region: CAWSVLPGKTYGYTF. The CDR3, as DNA: TGTGCCTGGAGTGTACTTCCAGGGAAGACCTATGGCTACACCTTC.

This rearrangement joins TRBV7-9 to TRBJ1-1, with 10 bases that match TRBD1. The CDR3 runs 14 residues. Trimming removed 5 bases from V and 5 bases from J; junction bases left unmatched: 5. Germline loops: CDR1 SEHNR, CDR2 FQNEAQ (reference sequence). The CDR3: CASSTTGGGTEAFF. The CDR3 DNA follows: TGTGCCAGCAGCACGACAGGGGGCGGGACTGAAGCTTTCTTT.